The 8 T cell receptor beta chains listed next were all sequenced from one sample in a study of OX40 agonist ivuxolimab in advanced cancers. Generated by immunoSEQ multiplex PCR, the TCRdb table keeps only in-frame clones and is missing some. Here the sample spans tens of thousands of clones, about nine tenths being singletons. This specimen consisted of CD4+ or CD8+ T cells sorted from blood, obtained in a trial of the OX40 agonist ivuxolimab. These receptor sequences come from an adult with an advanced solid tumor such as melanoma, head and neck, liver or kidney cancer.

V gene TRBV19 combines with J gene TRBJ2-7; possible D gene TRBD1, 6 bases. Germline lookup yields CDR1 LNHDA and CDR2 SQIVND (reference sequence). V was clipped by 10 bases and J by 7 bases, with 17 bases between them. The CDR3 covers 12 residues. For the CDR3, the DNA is TGTGCCACCTGGACAGAACTTGGTGAGCAGTACTTC. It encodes CATWTELGEQYF.

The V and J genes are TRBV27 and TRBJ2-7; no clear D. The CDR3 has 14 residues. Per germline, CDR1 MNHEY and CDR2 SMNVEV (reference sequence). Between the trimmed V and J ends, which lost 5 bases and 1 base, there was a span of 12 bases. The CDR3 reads CASSIDPLSYEQYF. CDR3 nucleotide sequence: TGTGCCAGCAGTATCGACCCGCTTTCCTACGAGCAGTACTTC.

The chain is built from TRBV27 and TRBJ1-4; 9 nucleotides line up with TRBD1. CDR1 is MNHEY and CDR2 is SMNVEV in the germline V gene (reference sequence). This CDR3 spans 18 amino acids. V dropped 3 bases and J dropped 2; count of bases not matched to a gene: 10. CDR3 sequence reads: CASSFLRDRATTNEKLFF. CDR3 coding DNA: TGTGCCAGCAGTTTCCTCCGGGACAGGGCTACGACTAATGAAAAACTGTTTTTT.

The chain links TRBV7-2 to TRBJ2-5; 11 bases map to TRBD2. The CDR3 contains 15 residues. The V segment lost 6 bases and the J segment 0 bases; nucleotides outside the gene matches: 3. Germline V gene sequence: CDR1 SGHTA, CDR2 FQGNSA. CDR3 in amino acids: CASSTSGSHQETQYF. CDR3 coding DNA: TGTGCCAGCAGTACTAGCGGGAGCCACCAAGAGACCCAGTACTTC.

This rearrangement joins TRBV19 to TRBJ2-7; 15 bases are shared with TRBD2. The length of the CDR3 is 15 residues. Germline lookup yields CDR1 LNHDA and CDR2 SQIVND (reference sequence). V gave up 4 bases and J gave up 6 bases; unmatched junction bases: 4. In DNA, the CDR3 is TGTGCCAGTAGTACCCAGGGACTAGCGGGAGGCGAGCAGTACTTC. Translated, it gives CASSTQGLAGGEQYF.

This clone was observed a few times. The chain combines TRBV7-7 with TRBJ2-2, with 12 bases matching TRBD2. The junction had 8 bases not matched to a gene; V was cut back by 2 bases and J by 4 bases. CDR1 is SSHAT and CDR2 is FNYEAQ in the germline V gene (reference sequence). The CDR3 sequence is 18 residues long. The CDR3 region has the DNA TGTGCCAGCAGCTTAACAGCACTAGCGGGAGGATTCACCGGGGAGCTGTTTTTT. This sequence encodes CASSLTALAGGFTGELFF.

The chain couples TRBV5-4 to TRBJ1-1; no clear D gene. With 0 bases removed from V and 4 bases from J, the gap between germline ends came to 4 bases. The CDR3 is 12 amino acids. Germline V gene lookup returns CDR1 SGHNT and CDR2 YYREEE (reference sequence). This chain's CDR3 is CASSLDGTEAFF. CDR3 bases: TGTGCCAGCAGCTTGGACGGCACTGAAGCTTTCTTT. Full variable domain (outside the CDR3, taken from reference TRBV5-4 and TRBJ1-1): ETGVTQSPTHLIKTRGQQVTLRCSSQSGHNTVSWYQQALGQGPQFIFQYYREEENGRGNFPPRFSGLQFPNYSSELNVNALELDDSALYLCASSLDGTEAFFGQGTRLTVV.

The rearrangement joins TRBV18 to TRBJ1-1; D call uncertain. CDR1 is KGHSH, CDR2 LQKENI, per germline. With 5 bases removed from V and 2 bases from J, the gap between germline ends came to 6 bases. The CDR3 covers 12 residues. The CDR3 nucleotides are TGTGCCAGCTCAACTTATAACACTGAAGCTTTCTTT. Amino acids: CASSTYNTEAFF.